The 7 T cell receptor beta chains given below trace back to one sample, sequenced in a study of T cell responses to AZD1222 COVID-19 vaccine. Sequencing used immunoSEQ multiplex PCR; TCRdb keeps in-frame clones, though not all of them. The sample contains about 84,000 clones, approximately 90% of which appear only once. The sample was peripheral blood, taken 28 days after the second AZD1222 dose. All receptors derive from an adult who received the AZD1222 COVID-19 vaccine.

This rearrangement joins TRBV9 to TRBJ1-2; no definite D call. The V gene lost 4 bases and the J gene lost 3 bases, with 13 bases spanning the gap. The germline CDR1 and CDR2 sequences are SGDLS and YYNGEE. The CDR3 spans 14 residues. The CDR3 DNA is TGTGCCAGCAGCCCGCAGAGTTCAGACTATGGCTACACCTTC. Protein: CASSPQSSDYGYTF. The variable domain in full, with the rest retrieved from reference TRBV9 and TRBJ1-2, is DSGVTQTPKHLITATGQRVTLRCSPRSGDLSVYWYQQSLDQGLQFLIQYYNGEERAKGNILERFSAQQFPDLHSELNLSSLELGDSALYFCASSPQSSDYGYTFGSGTRLTVV.

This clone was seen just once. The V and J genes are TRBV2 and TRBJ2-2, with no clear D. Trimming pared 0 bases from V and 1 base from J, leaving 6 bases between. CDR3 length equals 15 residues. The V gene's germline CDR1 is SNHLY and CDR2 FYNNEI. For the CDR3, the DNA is TGTGCCAGCAGTGAAGCCAGGCTGAACACCGGGGAGCTGTTTTTT. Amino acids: CASSEARLNTGELFF. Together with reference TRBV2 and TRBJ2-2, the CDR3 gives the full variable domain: EPEVTQTPSHQVTQMGQEVILRCVPISNHLYFYWYRQILGQKVEFLVSFYNNEISEKSEIFDDQFSVERPDGSNFTLKIRSTKLEDSAMYFCASSEARLNTGELFFGEGSRLTVL.

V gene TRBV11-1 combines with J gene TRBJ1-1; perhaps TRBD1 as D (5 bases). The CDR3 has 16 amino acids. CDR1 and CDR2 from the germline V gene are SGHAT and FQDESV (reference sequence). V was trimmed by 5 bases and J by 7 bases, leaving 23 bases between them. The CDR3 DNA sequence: TGTGCCAGCAGCACCCGGGACGGAAGCCGGGGGGATGAAGCTTTCTTT. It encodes CASSTRDGSRGDEAFF.

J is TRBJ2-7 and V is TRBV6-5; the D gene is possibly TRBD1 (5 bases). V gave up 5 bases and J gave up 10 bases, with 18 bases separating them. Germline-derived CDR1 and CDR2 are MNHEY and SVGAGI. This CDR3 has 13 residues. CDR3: CASSLTVAGRQYF. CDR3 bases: TGTGCCAGCAGTCTTACGGTGGCAGGGCGTCAGTACTTC.

CDR3 amino acids: CASRRTGVNTEAFF. CDR3 coding DNA: TGTGCCAGCCGACGCACGGGAGTGAACACTGAAGCTTTCTTT. V gene TRBV7-9 combines with J gene TRBJ1-1; unclear D gene. V lost 8 bases and J 0 bases, leaving 13 bases between the germline ends. The CDR3 loop spans 14 amino acids. Germline V lookup: CDR1 SEHNR, CDR2 FQNEAQ (reference sequence).

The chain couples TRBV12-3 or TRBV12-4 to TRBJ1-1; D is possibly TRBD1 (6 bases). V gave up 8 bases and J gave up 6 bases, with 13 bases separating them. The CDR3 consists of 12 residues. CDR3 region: CASRMRGAEAFF. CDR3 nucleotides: TGTGCCAGCCGAATGAGGGGGGCTGAAGCTTTCTTT.

The CDR3 DNA sequence: TGTGCCAGCAGTGTAGGATGGGGACAGGGCAGGAGCTCCTACGAGCAGTACTTC. Protein product: CASSVGWGQGRSSYEQYF. The chain links TRBV27 to TRBJ2-7; TRBD1 agrees at 9 bases. The V gene end was trimmed by 5 bases and the J gene end by 0 bases; junction bases not matched to a gene: 14. The CDR3 has 18 residues. In germline, CDR1 is MNHEY, CDR2 SMNVEV (reference sequence).